A single sample is the source of the 8 T cell receptor beta chains below, sequenced in a study of blood T cell repertoires in COVID-19. Measured with immunoSEQ multiplex PCR; TCRdb has only the in-frame clones, and not every one. The table lists just over 150,000 clones, 75% to 90% of them singletons. What was sequenced was peripheral blood. These receptors were collected from a woman between 40 and 50 years old with acute or convalescent COVID-19.

V gene TRBV2 combines with J gene TRBJ1-3, with TRBD1 as a possible D gene (5 bases). Germline values: CDR1 SNHLY, CDR2 FYNNEI. This CDR3 has 14 residues. Trimming took off 4 bases at V and 5 bases at J, with 12 bases between the two ends. The CDR3 DNA sequence: TGTGCCAGCAGTGGACCGGGACTACGAAACACCATATATTTT. It encodes CASSGPGLRNTIYF.

In its sample, this clone was seen once. V and J are TRBV5-8 and TRBJ2-7, with D perhaps TRBD1 (6 bases). Per the germline V gene, CDR1 is SGHTS and CDR2 is YDEGEE. Trimming shortened V by 2 bases and J by 0 bases, and 12 bases separated the two germline ends. This CDR3 is 15 amino acids long. The DNA of the CDR3 is TGTGCCAGCAGCTTTGGGACACGCCGCTCCTACGAGCAGTACTTC. The encoded protein is CASSFGTRRSYEQYF.

This CDR3 is CASSQGAGKNYGYTF. In DNA form, the CDR3 reads TGTGCCAGCAGCCAAGGTGCAGGGAAAAACTATGGCTACACCTTC. The chain combines TRBV3-1 (or the pseudogene TRBV3-2) with TRBJ1-2, with D perhaps matching TRBD1 (5 bases). The CDR3 is made up of 15 amino acids. V lost 1 base and J 2 bases, leaving 11 bases between the germline ends. CDR1 and CDR2 from the germline V gene are LGHDT and YNNKEL (reference sequence).

The J gene is TRBJ2-1, the V gene TRBV7-3; 8 nucleotides agree with TRBD2. CDR1 is SGHTA, CDR2 FQGTGA, per germline. The V gene end was trimmed by 1 base and the J gene end by 1 base; junction bases not matched to a gene: 0. The CDR3 is 15 amino acids. This CDR3 is CASSLSGRSYNEQFF. CDR3 bases: TGTGCCAGCAGCTTAAGCGGGAGGTCCTACAATGAGCAGTTCTTC.

The chain couples TRBV5-1 to TRBJ1-1; D is ambiguous. Trimming removed 1 base from V and 0 bases from J, with 10 bases in between. The V gene's germline CDR1 is SGHRS and CDR2 YFSETQ. CDR3 size: 15 residues. CDR3 sequence: CASSLSQNMNTEAFF. The CDR3 DNA is TGCGCCAGCAGCTTGAGTCAGAACATGAACACTGAAGCTTTCTTT.

The CDR3 DNA reads TGTGCCAGCAGTTTTAGCGGGATAGATCCCTACGAGCAGTACTTC. This encodes CASSFSGIDPYEQYF. The rearrangement links TRBV27 to TRBJ2-7, with TRBD2 matching 8 bases. V was clipped by 3 bases and J by 2 bases; unmatched bases: 6. The germline gives CDR1 MNHEY, CDR2 SMNVEV (reference sequence). This CDR3 contains 15 residues.

This chain connects TRBV19 to TRBJ1-5, with a tentative D call TRBD1 (6 bases). The CDR3 totals 16 residues. The germline gives CDR1 LNHDA, CDR2 SQIVND (reference sequence). Trimming cost V 1 base and J 4 bases, with 14 bases left between them. The CDR3 here is CASSIAAAGVNQPQHF. CDR3 in DNA: TGTGCCAGTAGTATAGCGGCGGCAGGGGTTAATCAGCCCCAGCATTTT.

The V and J genes are TRBV19 and TRBJ2-3; tentatively, D is TRBD2 (6 bases). V dropped 10 bases and J dropped 2 bases, with 16 bases sitting between them. Germline assignment: CDR1 LNHDA and CDR2 SQIVND (reference sequence). The CDR3 spans 14 residues. CDR3 coding DNA: TGTGCCATTTACGGGACTCCCGACACAGATACGCAGTATTTT. Its protein is CAIYGTPDTDTQYF.